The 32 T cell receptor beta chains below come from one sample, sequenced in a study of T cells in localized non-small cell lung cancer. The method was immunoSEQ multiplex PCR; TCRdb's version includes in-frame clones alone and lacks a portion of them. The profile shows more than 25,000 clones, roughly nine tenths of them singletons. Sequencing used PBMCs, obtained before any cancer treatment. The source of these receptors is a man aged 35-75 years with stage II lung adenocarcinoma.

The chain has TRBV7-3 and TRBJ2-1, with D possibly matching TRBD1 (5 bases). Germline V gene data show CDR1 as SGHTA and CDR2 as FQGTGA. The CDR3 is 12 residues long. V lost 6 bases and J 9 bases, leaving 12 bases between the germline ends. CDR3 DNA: TGTGCCAGCAGTTCGACAGTTGGTGAGCAGTTCTTC. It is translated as CASSSTVGEQFF.

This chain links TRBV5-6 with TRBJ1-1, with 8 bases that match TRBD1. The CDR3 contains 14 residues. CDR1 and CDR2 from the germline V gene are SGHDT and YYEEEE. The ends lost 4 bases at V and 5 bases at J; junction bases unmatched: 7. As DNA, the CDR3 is TGTGCCAGCAGCCGACAGGGGCGTATGACTGAAGCTTTCTTT. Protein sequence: CASSRQGRMTEAFF.

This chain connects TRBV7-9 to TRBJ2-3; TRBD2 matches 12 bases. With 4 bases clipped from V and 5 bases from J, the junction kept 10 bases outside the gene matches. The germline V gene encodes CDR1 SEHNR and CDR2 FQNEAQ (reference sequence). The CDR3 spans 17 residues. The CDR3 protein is CASSSLAGGPRGDTQYF. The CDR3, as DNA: TGTGCCAGCAGCTCTCTAGCGGGAGGGCCGCGAGGAGATACGCAGTATTTT.

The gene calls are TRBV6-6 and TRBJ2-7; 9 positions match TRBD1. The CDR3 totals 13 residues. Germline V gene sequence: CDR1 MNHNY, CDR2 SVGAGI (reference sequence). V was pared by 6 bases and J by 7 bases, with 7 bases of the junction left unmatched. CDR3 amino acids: CASSQTGGWEQYF. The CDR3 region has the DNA TGTGCCAGCAGCCAGACAGGGGGGTGGGAGCAGTACTTC.

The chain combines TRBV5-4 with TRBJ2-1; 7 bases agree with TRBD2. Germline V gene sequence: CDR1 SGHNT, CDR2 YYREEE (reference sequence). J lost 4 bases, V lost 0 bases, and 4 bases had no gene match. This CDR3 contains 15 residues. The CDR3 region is CASSLGLAAYNEQFF. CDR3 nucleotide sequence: TGTGCCAGCAGCTTGGGACTAGCAGCTTACAATGAGCAGTTCTTC.

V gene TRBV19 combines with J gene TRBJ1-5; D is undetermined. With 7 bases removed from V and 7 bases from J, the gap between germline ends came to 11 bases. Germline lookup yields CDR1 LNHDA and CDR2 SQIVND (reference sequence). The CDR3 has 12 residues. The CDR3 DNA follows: TGTGCCAGTACCAACCAAGCGCAGCCCCAGCATTTT. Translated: CASTNQAQPQHF.

CDR3 DNA: TGTGCCAGCAGTGACGGGTGGCTAGCGGGGGGTGTGAAGTTCTTC. Translating gives CASSDGWLAGGVKFF. This rearrangement joins TRBV6-4 to TRBJ2-1; 11 nucleotides line up with TRBD2. The CDR3 extends over 15 amino acids. Germline loops: CDR1 MRHNA, CDR2 SNTAGT. The ends lost 2 bases at V and 14 bases at J; junction bases unmatched: 11.

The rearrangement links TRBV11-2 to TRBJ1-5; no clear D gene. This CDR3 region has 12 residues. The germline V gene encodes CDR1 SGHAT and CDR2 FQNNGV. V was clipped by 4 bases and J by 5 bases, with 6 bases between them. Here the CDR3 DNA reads TGTGCCAGCAGCTCATTAGATCAGCCCCAGCATTTT. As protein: CASSSLDQPQHF.

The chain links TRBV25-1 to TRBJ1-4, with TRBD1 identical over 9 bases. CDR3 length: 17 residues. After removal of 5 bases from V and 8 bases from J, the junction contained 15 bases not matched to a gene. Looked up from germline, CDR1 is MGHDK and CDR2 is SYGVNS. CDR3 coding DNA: TGTGCCAGCAGTTCGGGGAGGGGACAGGGCCTAGGCGAAAAACTGTTTTTT. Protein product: CASSSGRGQGLGEKLFF. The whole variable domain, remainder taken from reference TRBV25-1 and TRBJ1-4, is EADIYQTPRYLVIGTGKKITLECSQTMGHDKMYWYQQDPGMELHLIHYSYGVNSTEKGDLSSESTVSRIRTEHFPLTLESARPSHTSQYLCASSSGRGQGLGEKLFFGSGTQLSVL.

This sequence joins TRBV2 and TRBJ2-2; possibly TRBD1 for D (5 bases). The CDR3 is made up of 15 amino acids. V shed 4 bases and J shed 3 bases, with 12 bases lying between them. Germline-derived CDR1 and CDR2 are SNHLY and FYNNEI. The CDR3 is CASSVRGWDTGELFF. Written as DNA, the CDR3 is TGTGCCAGCAGTGTTAGGGGCTGGGACACCGGGGAGCTGTTTTTT. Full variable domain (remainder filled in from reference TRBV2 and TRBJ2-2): EPEVTQTPSHQVTQMGQEVILRCVPISNHLYFYWYRQILGQKVEFLVSFYNNEISEKSEIFDDQFSVERPDGSNFTLKIRSTKLEDSAMYFCASSVRGWDTGELFFGEGSRLTVL.

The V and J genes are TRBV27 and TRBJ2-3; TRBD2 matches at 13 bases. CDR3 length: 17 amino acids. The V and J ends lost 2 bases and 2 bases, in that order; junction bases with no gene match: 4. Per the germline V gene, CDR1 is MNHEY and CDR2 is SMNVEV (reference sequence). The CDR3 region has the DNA TGTGCCAGCAGTTTACTCGGACTAGCGGGAGACACAGATACGCAGTATTTT. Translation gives CASSLLGLAGDTDTQYF.

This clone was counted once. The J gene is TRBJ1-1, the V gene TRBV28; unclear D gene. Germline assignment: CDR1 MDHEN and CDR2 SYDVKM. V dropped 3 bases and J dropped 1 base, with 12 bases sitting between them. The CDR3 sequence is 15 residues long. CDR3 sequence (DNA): TGTGCCAGCAGTTTGGACCAACTGAGGAACACTGAAGCTTTCTTT. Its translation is CASSLDQLRNTEAFF. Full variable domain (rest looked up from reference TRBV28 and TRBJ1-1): DVKVTQSSRYLVKRTGEKVFLECVQDMDHENMFWYRQDPGLGLRLIYFSYDVKMKEKGDIPEGYSVSREKKERFSLILESASTNQTSMYLCASSLDQLRNTEAFFGQGTRLTVV.

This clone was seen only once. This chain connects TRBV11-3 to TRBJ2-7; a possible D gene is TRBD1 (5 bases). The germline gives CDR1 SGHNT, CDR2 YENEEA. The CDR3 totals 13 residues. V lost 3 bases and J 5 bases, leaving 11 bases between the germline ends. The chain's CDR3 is CASSFLAGNEQYF. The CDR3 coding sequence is TGTGCCAGCAGCTTCCTCGCAGGGAACGAGCAGTACTTC. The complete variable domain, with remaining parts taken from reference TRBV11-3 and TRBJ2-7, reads EAGVVQSPRYKIIEKKQPVAFWCNPISGHNTLYWYLQNLGQGPELLIRYENEEAVDDSQLPKDRFSAERLKGVDSTLKIQPAELGDSAVYLCASSFLAGNEQYFGPGTRLTVT.

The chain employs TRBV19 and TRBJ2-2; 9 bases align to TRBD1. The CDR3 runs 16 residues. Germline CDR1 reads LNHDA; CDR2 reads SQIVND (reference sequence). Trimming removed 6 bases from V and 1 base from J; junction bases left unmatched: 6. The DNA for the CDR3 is TGTGCCAGTAGCTTGAGGGGACAGGGGAACACCGGGGAGCTGTTTTTT. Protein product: CASSLRGQGNTGELFF. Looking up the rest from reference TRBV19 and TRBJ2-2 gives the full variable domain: DGGITQSPKYLFRKEGQNVTLSCEQNLNHDAMYWYRQDPGQGLRLIYYSQIVNDFQKGDIAEGYSVSREKKESFPLTVTSAQKNPTAFYLCASSLRGQGNTGELFFGEGSRLTVL.

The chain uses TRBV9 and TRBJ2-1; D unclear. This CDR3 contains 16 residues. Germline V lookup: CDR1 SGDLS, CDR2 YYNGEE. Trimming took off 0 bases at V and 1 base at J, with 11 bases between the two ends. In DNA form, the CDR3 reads TGTGCCAGCAGCGTAGAGGTCACCCGGTCCTACAATGAGCAGTTCTTC. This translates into CASSVEVTRSYNEQFF.

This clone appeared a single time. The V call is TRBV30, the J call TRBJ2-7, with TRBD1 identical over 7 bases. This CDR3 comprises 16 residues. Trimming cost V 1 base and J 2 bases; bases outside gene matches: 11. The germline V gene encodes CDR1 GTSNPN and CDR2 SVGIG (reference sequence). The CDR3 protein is CAWSGDRTGFTYEQYF. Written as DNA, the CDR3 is TGTGCCTGGAGTGGAGACCGGACAGGATTCACCTACGAGCAGTACTTC.

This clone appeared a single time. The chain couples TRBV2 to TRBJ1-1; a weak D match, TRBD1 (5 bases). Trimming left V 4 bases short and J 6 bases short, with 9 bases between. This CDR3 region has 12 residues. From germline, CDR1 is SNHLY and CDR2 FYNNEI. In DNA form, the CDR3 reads TGTGCCAGCAGTGGAGGGGAGGCTGAAGCTTTCTTT. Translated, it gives CASSGGEAEAFF.

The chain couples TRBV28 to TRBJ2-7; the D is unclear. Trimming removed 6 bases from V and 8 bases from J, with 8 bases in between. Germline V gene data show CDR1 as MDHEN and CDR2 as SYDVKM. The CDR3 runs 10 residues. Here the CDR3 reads CASSSNKQYF. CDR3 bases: TGTGCCAGCAGCAGTAACAAGCAGTACTTC. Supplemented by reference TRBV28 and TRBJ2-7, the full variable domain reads DVKVTQSSRYLVKRTGEKVFLECVQDMDHENMFWYRQDPGLGLRLIYFSYDVKMKEKGDIPEGYSVSREKKERFSLILESASTNQTSMYLCASSSNKQYFGPGTRLTVT.

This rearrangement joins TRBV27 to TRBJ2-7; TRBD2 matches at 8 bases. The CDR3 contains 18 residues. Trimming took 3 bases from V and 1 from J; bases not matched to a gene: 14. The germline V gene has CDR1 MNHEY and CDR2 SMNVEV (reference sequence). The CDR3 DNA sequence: TGTGCCAGCAGTTTGATGCTACTAGCGGTCTCCTTTTCCTACGAGCAGTACTTC. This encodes CASSLMLLAVSFSYEQYF.

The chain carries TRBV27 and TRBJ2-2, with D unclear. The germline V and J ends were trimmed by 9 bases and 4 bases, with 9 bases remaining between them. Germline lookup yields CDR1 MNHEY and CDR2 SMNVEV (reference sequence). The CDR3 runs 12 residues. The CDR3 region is CASVDLTGELFF. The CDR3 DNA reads TGTGCCAGTGTAGACCTCACCGGGGAGCTGTTTTTT.

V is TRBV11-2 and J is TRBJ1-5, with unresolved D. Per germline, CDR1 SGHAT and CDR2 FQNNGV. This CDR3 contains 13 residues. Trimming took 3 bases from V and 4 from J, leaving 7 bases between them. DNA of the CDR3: TGTGCCAGCAGCTTGGACCTGAATCAGCCCCAGCATTTT. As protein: CASSLDLNQPQHF. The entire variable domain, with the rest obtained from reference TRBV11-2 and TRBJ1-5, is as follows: EAGVAQSPRYKIIEKRQSVAFWCNPISGHATLYWYQQILGQGPKLLIQFQNNGVVDDSQLPKDRFSAERLKGVDSTLKIQPAKLEDSAVYLCASSLDLNQPQHFGDGTRLSIL.

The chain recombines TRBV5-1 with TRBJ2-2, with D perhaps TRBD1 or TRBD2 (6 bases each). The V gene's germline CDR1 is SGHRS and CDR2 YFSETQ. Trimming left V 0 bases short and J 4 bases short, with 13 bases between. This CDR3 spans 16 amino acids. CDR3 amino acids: CASSLGLGGGTGELFF. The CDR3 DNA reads TGCGCCAGCAGCTTGGGCCTAGGGGGAGGCACCGGGGAGCTGTTTTTT.

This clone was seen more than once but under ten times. As DNA, the CDR3 is TGTGCCAGCCAAATTATTGGGACTAGCGGGGGTACCTACGAGCAGTACTTC. It is translated as CASQIIGTSGGTYEQYF. V is TRBV27 and J is TRBJ2-7, with 14 bases lining up with TRBD2. V shed 8 bases, J shed 2 bases, and the junction held 11 bases outside the gene matches. The CDR3 has 17 amino acids. CDR1 is MNHEY and CDR2 is SMNVEV in the germline V gene (reference sequence).

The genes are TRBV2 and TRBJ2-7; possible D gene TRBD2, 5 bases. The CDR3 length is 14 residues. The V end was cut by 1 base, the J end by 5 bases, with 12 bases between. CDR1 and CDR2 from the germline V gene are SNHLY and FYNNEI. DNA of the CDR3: TGTGCCAGCAGTGAAGGAGGGTCCGGCCACGAGCAGTACTTC. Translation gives CASSEGGSGHEQYF. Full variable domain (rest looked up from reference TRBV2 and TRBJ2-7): EPEVTQTPSHQVTQMGQEVILRCVPISNHLYFYWYRQILGQKVEFLVSFYNNEISEKSEIFDDQFSVERPDGSNFTLKIRSTKLEDSAMYFCASSEGGSGHEQYFGPGTRLTVT.

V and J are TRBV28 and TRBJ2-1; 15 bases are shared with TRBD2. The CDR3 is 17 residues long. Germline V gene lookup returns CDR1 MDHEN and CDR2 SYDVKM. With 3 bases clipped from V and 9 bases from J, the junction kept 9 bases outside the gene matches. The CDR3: CASSFAGTSGRWGEQFF. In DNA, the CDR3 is TGTGCCAGCAGTTTCGCTGGGACTAGCGGGAGGTGGGGTGAGCAGTTCTTC.

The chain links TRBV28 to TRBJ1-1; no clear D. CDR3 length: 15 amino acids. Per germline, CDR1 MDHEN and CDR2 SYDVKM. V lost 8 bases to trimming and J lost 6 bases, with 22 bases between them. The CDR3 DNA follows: TGTGCCAGCGGCCCGGGCAACCTTGGCCCCCCTGAAGCTTTCTTT. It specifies CASGPGNLGPPEAFF.

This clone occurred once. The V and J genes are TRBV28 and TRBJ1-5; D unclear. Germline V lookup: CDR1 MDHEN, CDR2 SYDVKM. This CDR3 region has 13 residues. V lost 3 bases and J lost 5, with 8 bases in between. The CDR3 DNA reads TGTGCCAGCAGTTTTGTCCCGCATCAGCCCCAGCATTTT. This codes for CASSFVPHQPQHF.

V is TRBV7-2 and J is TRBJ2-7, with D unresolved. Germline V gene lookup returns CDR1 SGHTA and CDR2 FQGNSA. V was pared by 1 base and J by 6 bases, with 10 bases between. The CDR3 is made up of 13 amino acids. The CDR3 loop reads CASSLVARGEQYF. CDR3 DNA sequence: TGTGCCAGCAGCTTAGTGGCCAGAGGCGAGCAGTACTTC.

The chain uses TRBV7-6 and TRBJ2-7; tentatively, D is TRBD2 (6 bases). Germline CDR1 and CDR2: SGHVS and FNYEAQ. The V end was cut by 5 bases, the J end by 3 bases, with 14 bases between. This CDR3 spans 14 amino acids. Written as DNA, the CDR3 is TGTGCCAGCAGCGACACTAGCTTTAGCTACGAGCAGTACTTC. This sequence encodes CASSDTSFSYEQYF.

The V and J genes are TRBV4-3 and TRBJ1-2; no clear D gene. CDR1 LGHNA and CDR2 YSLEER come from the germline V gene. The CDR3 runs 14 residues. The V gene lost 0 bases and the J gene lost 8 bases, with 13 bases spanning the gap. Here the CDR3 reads CASSQEDRSGGYTF. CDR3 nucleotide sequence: TGCGCCAGCAGCCAAGAAGATAGGAGTGGGGGCTACACCTTC.

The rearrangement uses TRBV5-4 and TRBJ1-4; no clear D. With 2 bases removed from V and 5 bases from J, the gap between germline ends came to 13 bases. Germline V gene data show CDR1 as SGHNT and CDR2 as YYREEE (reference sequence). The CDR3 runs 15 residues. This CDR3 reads CASSFKTEANEKLFF. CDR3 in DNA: TGTGCCAGCAGCTTTAAGACGGAGGCCAATGAAAAACTGTTTTTT.

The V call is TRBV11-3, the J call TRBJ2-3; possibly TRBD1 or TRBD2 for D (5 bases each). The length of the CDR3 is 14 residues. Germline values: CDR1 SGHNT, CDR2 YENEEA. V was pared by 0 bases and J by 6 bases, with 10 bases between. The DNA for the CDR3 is TGTGCCAGCAGCTTAGAGGGGGTTCCTGATACGCAGTATTTT. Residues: CASSLEGVPDTQYF.